These 17 T cell receptor beta chains originate from one sample sequenced in a study of blood T cell repertoires in COVID-19. Assay used: immunoSEQ multiplex PCR; TCRdb lists only in-frame clones, some missing. The sample includes over 200,000 clones, about nine tenths seen only once; the top ten take 3% to 3.5%. Sequencing was done on a sample of PBMCs or T cells enriched from blood (not recorded which). The origin of the receptors is a woman aged 50 to 60 in a cohort exposed to, infected with or recovered from COVID-19 (not recorded which).

Comments on this clone: In the same sample, other DNA sequences code for this CDR3. This rearrangement joins TRBV30 to TRBJ1-2, with D possibly being TRBD1 (6 bases). V lost 2 bases and J 2 bases, leaving 6 bases between the germline ends. Germline V lookup: CDR1 GTSNPN, CDR2 SVGIG (reference sequence). The CDR3 length is 12 residues. CDR3 bases: TGTGCCTGGAGTACAGGGAACTATGGCTACACCTTC. Its translation is CAWSTGNYGYTF.

The V call is TRBV4-3, the J call TRBJ1-2; the D gene is possibly TRBD1 (5 bases). Germline V CDR1 and CDR2: LGHNA, YSLEER. The CDR3 totals 15 residues. The V end lost 0 bases, the J end lost 4 bases, and 12 bases lay between the germline ends. CDR3 sequence reads: CASSQDGGSVYGYTF. Here the CDR3 DNA reads TGCGCCAGCAGCCAAGACGGGGGGTCTGTCTATGGCTACACCTTC.

This clone was recorded only once. This chain links TRBV4-3 with TRBJ2-7; 7 bases line up with TRBD2. Unmatched junction bases numbered 4, after V lost 1 base and J lost 4 bases. Germline V lookup: CDR1 LGHNA, CDR2 YSLEER. CDR3 length equals 14 residues. In DNA form, the CDR3 reads TGCGCCAGCAGCCAAGTTCAGGGAGGGTACGAGCAGTACTTC. Amino acids: CASSQVQGGYEQYF.

This clone was observed once. This chain joins TRBV27 and TRBJ1-1; D perhaps matches TRBD1 (6 bases). V lost 10 bases to trimming and J lost 8 bases, with 29 bases between them. This CDR3 has 16 amino acids. The germline gives CDR1 MNHEY, CDR2 SMNVEV (reference sequence). CDR3 protein: CAISQDGTPTPLEAFF. The CDR3 DNA follows: TGTGCCATTTCTCAAGACGGGACACCTACACCCCTGGAAGCTTTCTTT.

V gene TRBV18 combines with J gene TRBJ1-2, with no clear D. The V and J ends lost 0 bases and 4 bases respectively, with 6 bases between them. Germline assignment: CDR1 KGHSH and CDR2 LQKENI. This CDR3 has 13 amino acids. CDR3 sequence reads: CASSPPVAYGYTF. DNA of the CDR3: TGTGCCAGCTCACCACCCGTGGCCTATGGCTACACCTTC. The full variable domain, in which reference TRBV18 and TRBJ1-2 provide the parts outside the CDR3, is NAGVMQNPRHLVRRRGQEARLRCSPMKGHSHVYWYRQLPEEGLKFMVYLQKENIIDESGMPKERFSAEFPKEGPSILRIQQVVRGDSAAYFCASSPPVAYGYTFGSGTRLTVV.

This chain uses TRBV24-1 with TRBJ2-2; D possibly corresponds to TRBD1 (8 bases). V lost 4 bases and J 6 bases, leaving 17 bases between the germline ends. This CDR3 is 16 amino acids long. Germline V lookup: CDR1 KGHDR, CDR2 SFDVKD. The CDR3: CATSDPRTGRAGELFF. The CDR3 nucleotides are TGTGCCACCAGTGACCCACGGACAGGGAGGGCCGGGGAGCTGTTTTTT.

The rearrangement links TRBV2 to TRBJ1-1, with D possibly TRBD1 on 6 matching bases. CDR1 and CDR2 (germline): SNHLY, FYNNEI. This CDR3 is built from 14 residues. Trimming pared 8 bases from V and 0 bases from J, leaving 13 bases between. CDR3 protein: CASGGGTLNTEAFF. The CDR3 region has the DNA TGTGCCAGCGGGGGGGGCACATTGAACACTGAAGCTTTCTTT.

This sequence joins TRBV11-3 and TRBJ2-3; 11 bases are shared with TRBD2. J was trimmed by 7 bases and V by 5 bases; bases with no gene match: 11. This CDR3 spans 16 amino acids. Germline CDR1 SGHNT, CDR2 YENEEA. CDR3 region: CASSATSGGSWNTQYF. The CDR3 nucleotides are TGTGCCAGCAGCGCCACTAGCGGGGGCTCCTGGAATACGCAGTATTTT. The full variable domain, rest sourced from reference TRBV11-3 and TRBJ2-3, is EAGVVQSPRYKIIEKKQPVAFWCNPISGHNTLYWYLQNLGQGPELLIRYENEEAVDDSQLPKDRFSAERLKGVDSTLKIQPAELGDSAVYLCASSATSGGSWNTQYFGPGTRLTVL.

V gene TRBV7-6 combines with J gene TRBJ1-5, with 11 bases that match TRBD1. Trimming cost V 0 bases and J 7 bases; bases outside gene matches: 2. The germline V gene encodes CDR1 SGHVS and CDR2 FNYEAQ. The CDR3 length is 15 residues. CDR3 amino acids: CASSLAGQGGQPQHF. CDR3 nucleotides: TGTGCCAGCAGCTTAGCGGGACAGGGGGGCCAGCCCCAGCATTTT.

The V call is TRBV4-2, the J call TRBJ1-5; the D is unclear. The ends were cut back, 4 bases at V and 0 bases at J, with 4 bases in the middle. This CDR3 has 13 residues. Germline CDR1 and CDR2: LGHNA and YNFKEQ. CDR3 nucleotides: TGTGCCAGCAGCCCTAATAGCAATCAGCCCCAGCATTTT. Translated, it gives CASSPNSNQPQHF.

This chain connects TRBV29-1 to TRBJ1-2; D is uncertain. CDR1 SQVTM and CDR2 ANQGSEA come from the germline V gene. V was trimmed by 5 bases and J by 2 bases, leaving 24 bases between them. The length of the CDR3 is 17 residues. The CDR3 coding sequence is TGCAGCGTTCGTTTTGGGGATCGGCACTCGGGAAACTATGGCTACACCTTC. It specifies CSVRFGDRHSGNYGYTF.

The chain links TRBV14 to TRBJ2-7; 8 bases are shared with TRBD1. V was pared by 9 bases and J by 3 bases, with 7 bases of the junction left unmatched. CDR3 size: 13 residues. From germline, CDR1 is SGHDN and CDR2 FVKESK. DNA for the CDR3: TGTGCCAGTTACAGGGGGAGCTACTACGAGCAGTACTTC. The encoded protein is CASYRGSYYEQYF.

V and J are TRBV13 and TRBJ1-2; TRBD1 matches 8 bases. The trim removed 5 bases at V and 6 bases at J, leaving 5 bases unmatched. The germline V gene has CDR1 PRHDT and CDR2 FYEKMQ (reference sequence). The length of the CDR3 is 13 residues. CDR3 sequence (DNA): TGTGCCAGCAGCCCCGGGACAGGAGATGGCTACACCTTC. This gives the protein CASSPGTGDGYTF. The whole variable domain, filled in from reference TRBV13 and TRBJ1-2, reads AAGVIQSPRHLIKEKRETATLKCYPIPRHDTVYWYQQGPGQDPQFLISFYEKMQSDKGSIPDRFSAQQFSDYHSELNMSSLELGDSALYFCASSPGTGDGYTFGSGTRLTVV.

This clone was found once. This sequence joins TRBV6-1 and TRBJ1-2; 9 bases line up with TRBD1. Germline CDR1 and CDR2: MNHNS and SASEGT. Trimming removed 0 bases from V and 4 bases from J; junction bases left unmatched: 0. The CDR3 has 14 amino acids. The DNA for the CDR3 is TGTGCCAGCAGTGAAGCACAGGGGGCCTATGGCTACACCTTC. Protein: CASSEAQGAYGYTF.

With respect to this clone: Germline is not matched at one junction end, which may reflect a read error. The chain combines TRBV3-1 (or the pseudogene TRBV3-2) with TRBJ1-5; 9 nucleotides line up with TRBD1. The germline V gene encodes CDR1 LGHDT and CDR2 YNNKEL (reference sequence). The CDR3 length is 15 residues. The CDR3 DNA sequence: TGTACCAGCAGCCAAGACATGACAGGGGGAGGGCCCCAGCATTTT. Translating gives CTSSQDMTGGGPQHF.

The rearrangement links TRBV6-5 to TRBJ2-7; 8 bases agree with TRBD2. Germline loops: CDR1 MNHEY, CDR2 SVGAGI. Germline trimming cut 2 bases from V and 2 bases from J; bases unmatched to any gene: 5. The CDR3 consists of 15 residues. The CDR3 loop is CASSYPAGVAYEQYF. The CDR3 DNA reads as TGTGCCAGCAGTTACCCAGCGGGGGTAGCCTACGAGCAGTACTTC.

The chain carries TRBV2 and TRBJ1-5, with 10 bases identical to TRBD1. J gave up 0 bases and V 9 bases, and 5 bases lay outside the gene matches. Germline V gene lookup returns CDR1 SNHLY and CDR2 FYNNEI. The CDR3 runs to 15 residues. CDR3 in DNA: TGTGCCAGTGGGACAGGGGTATATAGCAATCAGCCCCAGCATTTT. Residues: CASGTGVYSNQPQHF.